The 15 T cell receptor beta chains presented below share a single source sample, sequenced in a study of cytomegalovirus exposure and HLA in healthy donors. In the PCR, 60 Vbeta and 13 Jbeta primers were used. The assay was immunoSEQ multiplex PCR, and TCRdb's table has in-frame clones only and misses some. This sample has over 100,000 clones, with just under 70% found just once. The material sequenced was PBMCs. Source of these receptors: a woman between 65 and 79 years old in good health and CMV-seropositive.

Written as DNA, the CDR3 is TGTGCCACCCAAAAGACTAGCGTAACCGGGGAGCTGTTTTTT. Translating gives CATQKTSVTGELFF. The chain combines TRBV6-4 with TRBJ2-2; 8 bases align to TRBD2. This CDR3 spans 14 amino acids. The V segment lost 10 bases and the J segment 5 bases; nucleotides outside the gene matches: 9. Looked up from germline, CDR1 is MRHNA and CDR2 is SNTAGT.

This chain connects TRBV5-1 to TRBJ2-3; 8 bases match TRBD2. Germline V gene lookup returns CDR1 SGHRS and CDR2 YFSETQ. The CDR3 sequence is 17 residues long. The junction had 11 bases not matched to a gene; V was cut back by 3 bases and J by 2 bases. CDR3 DNA: TGCGCCAGCAGCTGGGGGGCAGCGGGGGTTTCCACAGATACGCAGTATTTT. Translation: CASSWGAAGVSTDTQYF.

The rearrangement uses TRBV7-2 and TRBJ1-1; 10 bases match TRBD1. The V and J ends lost 5 bases and 4 bases, in that order; junction bases with no gene match: 4. Looked up from germline, CDR1 is SGHTA and CDR2 is FQGNSA. The CDR3 loop spans 14 amino acids. The DNA of the CDR3 is TGTGCCAGCAGCCCCCGGACAGGGGGCACTGAAGCTTTCTTT. Amino acid sequence: CASSPRTGGTEAFF.

This clone showed up just a few times. The J gene is TRBJ1-6, the V gene TRBV18; D not resolved. The CDR3 runs to 13 residues. Trimming left V 8 bases short and J 9 bases short, with 14 bases between. Germline V gene lookup returns CDR1 KGHSH and CDR2 LQKENI. The CDR3 loop reads CASSGLRGSPLHF. In DNA form, the CDR3 reads TGTGCCAGCAGTGGGTTGCGGGGTTCACCCCTCCACTTT.

The chain links TRBV6-5 to TRBJ1-6; D may be TRBD1 (5 bases). Germline V gene sequence: CDR1 MNHEY, CDR2 SVGAGI. The CDR3 is 15 residues long. V was trimmed by 2 bases and J by 9 bases, leaving 14 bases between them. CDR3 amino acids: CASSYGQGVSSPLHF. CDR3 sequence (DNA): TGTGCCAGCAGTTACGGCCAAGGGGTCAGTTCACCCCTCCACTTT.

The sample holds a few counts of this clone. The V gene is TRBV4-3, the J gene TRBJ1-5, with D possibly being TRBD1 (5 bases). V lost 4 bases and J 9 bases, leaving 16 bases between the germline ends. This CDR3 is 14 amino acids long. Germline CDR1 and CDR2: LGHNA and YSLEER. The DNA of the CDR3 is TGCGCCAGCAGCCCTGCGGAGGGGATACTGCCCCAGCATTTT. It yields the protein CASSPAEGILPQHF.

Here the CDR3 DNA reads TGTGCTAGTGGTTTGGGGACAGGGAATCAGCCCCAGCATTTT. This codes for CASGLGTGNQPQHF. J is TRBJ1-5 and V is TRBV12-5; the match to TRBD1 covers 8 bases. Looked up from germline, CDR1 is LGHNT and CDR2 is FRNRAP. With V trimmed by 1 base and J by 4 bases, 0 bases remained unmatched. The CDR3 length is 14 residues.

The genes are TRBV6-6 and TRBJ1-6, with D perhaps matching TRBD1 (6 bases). The V and J ends lost 6 bases and 12 bases respectively, with 12 bases between them. The CDR3 spans 12 residues. From germline, CDR1 is MNHNY and CDR2 SVGAGI (reference sequence). The CDR3 loop reads CASRRDRLPLHF. CDR3 DNA: TGTGCCAGCAGACGAGACAGGCTACCCCTCCACTTT.

The chain has TRBV6-1 and TRBJ1-5; D is ambiguous. V lost 7 bases, J lost 9 bases, and 13 bases lay in between. Germline V gene sequence: CDR1 MNHNS, CDR2 SASEGT. This CDR3 is 12 amino acids long. This chain's CDR3 is CASTVEPMPQHF. Written as DNA, the CDR3 is TGTGCCAGCACGGTCGAGCCTATGCCCCAGCATTTT.

In the case of this clone: This specimen includes other DNA sequences encoding the same CDR3. This chain uses TRBV20-1 with TRBJ2-5; D gene unclear. V lost 6 bases and J 5 bases, leaving 10 bases between the germline ends. The CDR3 is 11 residues long. Germline V CDR1 and CDR2: DFQATT, SNEGSKA (reference sequence). The chain's CDR3 is CSARTGETQYF. As DNA, the CDR3 is TGCAGTGCCCGAACCGGGGAGACCCAGTACTTC.

Only a few counts were recorded for this clone. This chain connects TRBV30 to TRBJ1-1; D perhaps matches TRBD1 (5 bases). This CDR3 comprises 11 residues. V dropped 4 bases and J dropped 4 bases, with 7 bases sitting between them. CDR1 is GTSNPN, CDR2 SVGIG, per germline (reference sequence). CDR3 region: CAWTGFTEAFF. CDR3 nucleotide sequence: TGTGCCTGGACAGGGTTCACTGAAGCTTTCTTT.

This clone was recorded only once. V usage is TRBV30 and J usage is TRBJ2-1; perhaps TRBD2 as D (5 bases). The CDR3 spans 15 residues. Germline V gene sequence: CDR1 GTSNPN, CDR2 SVGIG (reference sequence). V was cut by 0 bases and J by 9 bases, with 18 bases left in between. The DNA of the CDR3 is TGTGCCTGGAGTGTCGGGCCGTCTAGCCCAGCTGAGCAGTTCTTC. Protein: CAWSVGPSSPAEQFF.

This clone was found a few times. The gene calls are TRBV15 and TRBJ1-1; D unclear. CDR3 length: 15 amino acids. The germline gives CDR1 LNHNV, CDR2 YYDKDF (reference sequence). V lost 1 base and J 4 bases, leaving 13 bases between the germline ends. The CDR3 DNA is TGTGCCACCAGCAGAGTAGCCGGGGTTAGCACTGAAGCTTTCTTT. Its translation: CATSRVAGVSTEAFF.

This chain links TRBV5-6 with TRBJ2-3; 11 bases match TRBD2. After removal of 3 bases from V and 4 bases from J, the junction contained 7 bases not matched to a gene. The CDR3 length is 16 residues. Germline values: CDR1 SGHDT, CDR2 YYEEEE. CDR3: CASSWKTSGEADTQYF. CDR3 coding DNA: TGTGCCAGCAGCTGGAAGACTAGCGGGGAGGCAGATACGCAGTATTTT.

The chain combines TRBV6-5 with TRBJ1-2, with 9 bases fitting TRBD1. CDR1 MNHEY and CDR2 SVGAGI come from the germline V gene. Unmatched junction bases numbered 13, after V lost 9 bases and J lost 8 bases. The CDR3 contains 14 residues. CDR3 sequence (DNA): TGTGCCAGTTCCAAGGGGGGGACAGGGCCCGGCTACACCTTC. It specifies CASSKGGTGPGYTF.